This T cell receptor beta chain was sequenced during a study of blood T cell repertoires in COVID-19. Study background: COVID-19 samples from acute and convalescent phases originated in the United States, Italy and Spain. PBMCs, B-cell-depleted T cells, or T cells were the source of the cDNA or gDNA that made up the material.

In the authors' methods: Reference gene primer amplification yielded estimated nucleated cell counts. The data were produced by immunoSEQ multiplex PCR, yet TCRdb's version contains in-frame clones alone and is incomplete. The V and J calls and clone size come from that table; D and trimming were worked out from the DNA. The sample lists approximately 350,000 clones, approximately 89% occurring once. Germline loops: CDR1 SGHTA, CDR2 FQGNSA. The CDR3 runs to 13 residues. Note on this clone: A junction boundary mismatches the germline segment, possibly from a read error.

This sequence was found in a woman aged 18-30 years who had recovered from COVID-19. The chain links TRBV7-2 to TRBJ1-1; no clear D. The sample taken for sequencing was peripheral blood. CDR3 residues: CASSYRPNTEVFF. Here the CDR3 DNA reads TGTGCCAGCAGCTACAGACCGAACACTGAAGTTTTCTTT.